This T cell receptor beta chain originates from a study of CD8+ T cells in alopecia areata. Findings and limits, study-wide: Tofacitinib delivered significant drops in scalp clonality and in expanded CD8+ clones among the top 100. Researchers reported that TCR sharing among patients proved less clear than in mice, possibly HLA-linked. Links between baseline CD8+ expansion and response need larger treated cohorts.

Concerning this clone: The antigen is undetermined. The sample contains more than one DNA sequence encoding this CDR3.

Following RNA extraction, reverse transcription yielded cDNA that acted as the sequencing template. Data came from immunoSEQ multiplex PCR; TCRdb stores just in-frame clones and leaves some out. In the table there are about 120,000 clones, approximately 53% of which are singletons. Indicated treatment: oral pan-JAK inhibitor, 5-10 mg twice daily. Cell sorting was applied to PBMCs, and CD4+ and CD8+ T cells were collected. The CDR3 contains 15 residues. The V end lost 2 bases, the J end lost 2 bases, and 7 bases lay between the germline ends. The germline V gene has CDR1 MGHRA and CDR2 YSYEKL. This clonotype was sampled from a human donor with alopecia areata. The V call is TRBV4-1, the J call TRBJ2-6; a weak D match, TRBD2 (5 bases). The sample here was CD4+ T cells sorted from blood, taken at week 4, from a patient treated with tofacitinib. CDR3 amino acids: CASSQPGTGANVLTF. The DNA of the CDR3 is TGCGCCAGCAGCCAACCCGGGACTGGGGCCAACGTCCTGACTTTC.